This T cell receptor beta chain was captured by sequencing in a study of OX40 agonist ivuxolimab in advanced cancers. CDR3 length: 16 residues. V gave up 6 bases and J gave up 3 bases, with 20 bases separating them. CDR1 is ENHRY, CDR2 SYGVKD, per germline. Sequencing was performed with immunoSEQ multiplex PCR; in TCRdb, only in-frame clones are kept and a portion is missing. The table has approximately 50,000 clones, around 90% seen once; the top ten hold roughly 0.75%. The chain links TRBV10-3 to TRBJ1-2, with D possibly matching TRBD1 (5 bases). The clonotype comes from an adult with an advanced solid tumor such as melanoma, head and neck, liver or kidney cancer. Material: CD4+ or CD8+ T cells sorted from blood, obtained in a trial of the OX40 agonist ivuxolimab. CDR3 residues: CAISPSGGVGHYGYTF. The CDR3, as DNA: TGTGCCATCAGCCCTTCGGGGGGGGTAGGACACTATGGCTACACCTTC.